These T cell receptor beta chains were read from a single sample in a study of shared clonotypes between healthy human individuals. Assay used: immunoSEQ multiplex PCR; TCRdb lists only in-frame clones, some missing. The sample lists fewer than 1 million clones, about 97% seen once, with less than 0.25% in the top ten. Material for sequencing was naive CD8+ T cells sorted from blood. These receptors all come from a young man in good health. Both conserved end residues are part of each CDR3. A D gene is named only where the DNA matches it firmly.

J,D,V,CDR3
TRBJ2-7,.,TRBV7-7,CASSFGAGSYEQYF
TRBJ1-1,.,TRBV29-1,CSVWRNTEAFF
TRBJ2-5,TRBD2,TRBV5-5,CASSLLAGEETQYF
TRBJ2-7,.,TRBV7-2,CASSPQGGSPYEQYF
TRBJ1-2,TRBD1,TRBV27,CASGRTGGLNYGYTF
TRBJ2-7,TRBD2,TRBV9,CASSVTSGSYEQYF
TRBJ2-7,TRBD2,TRBV5-1,CASSTYPRDYSYEQYF
TRBJ2-7,TRBD1,TRBV5-1,CASSFGQAYEQYF
TRBJ2-7,.,TRBV19,CAALVEQYF
TRBJ2-3,.,TRBV6-1,CASSDAGPTLGTDTQYF
TRBJ2-7,.,TRBV5-6,CASSLMGLDNEQYF
TRBJ2-7,.,TRBV13,CASSRQIASYEQYF
TRBJ2-1,TRBD2,TRBV7-6,CASSGSGIINEQFF